Here is one TCR beta chain with its context. The sample is drawn from a study of blood T cell repertoires in COVID-19. Per the authors' pipeline: Amplifying reference gene primers gave estimates of nucleated cell counts. Sequencing used immunoSEQ multiplex PCR; TCRdb keeps in-frame clones, though not all of them. V and J calls and clone size follow that table, whereas D and trimming were derived from the DNA. The sample has 200,000 to 300,000 clones; 88% are singletons. Sequencing input: peripheral blood. This sequence originates from a human donor in a cohort sampled during active COVID-19.

CDR3 sequence reads: CASSESGLDEQYF. DNA of the CDR3: TGTGCCAGCAGTGAATCAGGGCTTGACGAGCAGTACTTC. The chain employs TRBV27 and TRBJ2-7; perhaps TRBD1 as D (5 bases). Looked up from germline, CDR1 is MNHEY and CDR2 is SMNVEV (reference sequence). V gave up 5 bases and J gave up 5 bases, with 13 bases separating them. The CDR3 runs to 13 residues.